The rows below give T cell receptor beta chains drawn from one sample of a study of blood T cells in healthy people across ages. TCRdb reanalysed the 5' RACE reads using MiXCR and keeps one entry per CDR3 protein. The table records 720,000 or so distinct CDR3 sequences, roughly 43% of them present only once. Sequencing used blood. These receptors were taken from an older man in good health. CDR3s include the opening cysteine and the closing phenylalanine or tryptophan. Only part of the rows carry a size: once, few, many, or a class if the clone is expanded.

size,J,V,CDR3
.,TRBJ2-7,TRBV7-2,CASSVGQDFYEQYF
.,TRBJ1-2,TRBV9,CASSATLTGPQNGYTF
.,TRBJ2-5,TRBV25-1,CASNLHGQETQYF
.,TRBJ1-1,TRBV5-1,CASSLEGKGTEAFF
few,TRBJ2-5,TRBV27,CASSKSGSGETQYF
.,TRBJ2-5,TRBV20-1,CSAVVPGLAGGPPETQYF
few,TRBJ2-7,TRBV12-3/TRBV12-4,CASSLIAGELYEQYF
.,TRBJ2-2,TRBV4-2,CASSQDPFIYTGELFF
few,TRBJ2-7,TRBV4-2,CASSQDGQAGWEQYF
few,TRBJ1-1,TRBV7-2,CASSLGKSTEAFF
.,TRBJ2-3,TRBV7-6,CASSLGQGSSDTQYF
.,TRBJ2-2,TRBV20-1,CSARDGTSPHTGELFF
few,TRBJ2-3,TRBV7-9,CASSLLGLAPDTQYF
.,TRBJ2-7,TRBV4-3,CASSQARVREGYEQYF
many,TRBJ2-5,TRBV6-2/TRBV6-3,CASSSVAAVEETQYF
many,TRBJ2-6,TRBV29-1,CSVGQGTGANVLTF
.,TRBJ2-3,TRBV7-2,CASSLGGTSGGATQYF
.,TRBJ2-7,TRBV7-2,CASSKAVTPSGGHEQYF
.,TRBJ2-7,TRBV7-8,CASSSKGGREQYF
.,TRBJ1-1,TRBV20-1,CSATHGMNTEAFF
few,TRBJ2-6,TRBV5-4,CASSLAGTALSGANVLTF
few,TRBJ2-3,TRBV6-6,CASSPPSGRAWDTQYF
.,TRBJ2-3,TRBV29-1,CSVHFPGGRSTDTQYF
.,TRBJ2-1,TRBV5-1,CASSLAAGGSYNEQFF
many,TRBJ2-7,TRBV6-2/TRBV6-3,CASSYLGEHYEQYF
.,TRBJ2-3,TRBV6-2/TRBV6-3,CASSSPRSTDTQYF
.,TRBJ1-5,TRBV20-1,CSASEDSNQPQHF
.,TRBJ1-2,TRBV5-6,CASSLDPGTQRYGYTF
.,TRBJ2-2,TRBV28,CASSFLGNTGELFF
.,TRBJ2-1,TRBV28,CASSVAGTQGEQFF
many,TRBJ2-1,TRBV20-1,CSALGGRSASYNEQFF
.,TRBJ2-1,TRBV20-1,CSAGGLGASAGGLWDEQFF
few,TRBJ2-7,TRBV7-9,CASREGSGSSYEQYF
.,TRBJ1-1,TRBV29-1,CSAPLDQKGSNTEAFF
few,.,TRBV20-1,CSASGSRDEQYF
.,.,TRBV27,CPIRGVPEVETQYF
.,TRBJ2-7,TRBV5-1,CASSFRDRLYEQYF
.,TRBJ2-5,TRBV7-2,CASSQGTSSQTQYF
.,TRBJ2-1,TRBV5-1,CASSLDGVNEQFF
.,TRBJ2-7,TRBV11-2,CASSSGPTGYEQYF
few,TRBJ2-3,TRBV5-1,CASSSGLTSTDTQYF